This T cell receptor (beta chain) was identified during a study of technical replicates of blood from several donors. Libraries were prepared by immunoSEQ multiplex PCR; TCRdb keeps only in-frame clonotypes and omits some of them. The profile covers around 70,000 clones, with 90% to 95% appearing a single time and under 0.5% taken by the ten largest. This CDR3 region has 16 residues. V lost 5 bases and J lost 4; bases outside the gene matches: 10. Germline CDR1 and CDR2: SGHTS and YDEGEE. The sequencing sample was made of T cells isolated from PBMCs. This clonotype originated in a human donor in good health. The rearrangement joins TRBV5-8 to TRBJ1-5; 9 positions match TRBD1. CDR3 coding DNA: TGTGCCAGCAGGGATGACAGGGGGGCGGGTAATCAGCCCCAGCATTTT. The encoded protein is CASRDDRGAGNQPQHF. Full variable domain (remainder filled in from reference TRBV5-8 and TRBJ1-5): EAGVTQSPTHLIKTRGQQATLRCSPISGHTSVYWYQQALGLGLQFLLWYDEGEERNRGNFPPRFSGRQFPNYSSELNVNALELEDSALYLCASRDDRGAGNQPQHFGDGTRLSIL.